These T cell receptor beta chains were read from a single sample in a study of Ad26.COV2.S vaccination and SARS-CoV-2 variants. TCRdb keeps only in-frame clones here, not all; method: immunoSEQ multiplex PCR. Of around 450,000 clones listed, roughly 88% are singletons. Sequences were derived from peripheral blood, sampled in a trial of Ad26.COV2.S vaccine versus placebo. Receptor source: a person aged 18 to 65 who received the Ad26.COV2.S COVID-19 vaccine or a placebo. CDR3s include the opening cysteine and the closing phenylalanine or tryptophan. A D gene is named only where the DNA matches it firmly. Rows give clone size only sometimes, using once, few, many, or a class for an expanded clone.

clone_size: NA
j_call: TRBJ2-1
d_call: NA
v_call: TRBV5-1
cdr3_aa: CASSLKYPGNEQFF
cdr3_nt: TGCGCCAGCAGCCTAAAATATCCCGGGAATGAGCAGTTCTTC

clone_size: NA
j_call: TRBJ2-5
d_call: NA
v_call: TRBV5-6
cdr3_aa: CASSQSGTETQYF
cdr3_nt: TGTGCCAGCAGTCAATCAGGGACGGAGACCCAGTACTTC

clone_size: NA
j_call: TRBJ1-4
d_call: TRBD1
v_call: TRBV25-1
cdr3_aa: CASSVGTGYEKLFF
cdr3_nt: TGTGCCAGCAGTGTCGGGACAGGGTACGAAAAACTGTTTTTT

clone_size: NA
j_call: TRBJ1-1
d_call: NA
v_call: TRBV12-5
cdr3_aa: CASGLDSPDTEAFF
cdr3_nt: TGTGCTAGTGGTCTGGACTCTCCGGACACTGAAGCTTTCTTT

clone_size: NA
j_call: TRBJ2-6
d_call: NA
v_call: TRBV3-1/TRBV3-2
cdr3_aa: CASSQGTRGTGANVLTF
cdr3_nt: TGTGCCAGCAGCCAAGGTACCAGGGGAACTGGGGCCAACGTCCTGACTTTC

clone_size: NA
j_call: TRBJ1-5
d_call: TRBD1
v_call: TRBV20-1
cdr3_aa: CSASSLGQNNQPQHF
cdr3_nt: TGCAGTGCTAGTTCCTTGGGACAGAACAATCAGCCCCAGCATTTT

clone_size: NA
j_call: TRBJ1-2
d_call: NA
v_call: TRBV5-1
cdr3_aa: CASSLEPPGGYTF
cdr3_nt: TGCGCCAGCAGCTTGGAGCCTCCGGGTGGCTACACCTTC

clone_size: NA
j_call: TRBJ2-2
d_call: NA
v_call: TRBV7-9
cdr3_aa: CASSLAGPYTGELFF
cdr3_nt: TGTGCCAGCAGCTTAGCGGGGCCTTACACCGGGGAGCTGTTTTTT

clone_size: NA
j_call: TRBJ1-4
d_call: NA
v_call: TRBV2
cdr3_aa: CASSVSAATSNEKLFF
cdr3_nt: TGTGCCAGCAGTGTAAGCGCAGCAACCTCTAATGAAAAACTGTTTTTT

clone_size: NA
j_call: TRBJ2-3
d_call: NA
v_call: TRBV6-2/TRBV6-3
cdr3_aa: CASSTVRQHPYYTQYF
cdr3_nt: TGTGCCAGCAGTACCGTCCGACAGCACCCATATTATACGCAGTATTTT

clone_size: few
j_call: TRBJ1-5
d_call: NA
v_call: TRBV10-3
cdr3_aa: CAISDGLDGQPQHF
cdr3_nt: TGTGCCATCAGTGATGGTCTGGACGGTCAGCCCCAGCATTTT

clone_size: NA
j_call: TRBJ2-3
d_call: NA
v_call: TRBV9
cdr3_aa: CASSTQTDTQYF
cdr3_nt: TGTGCCAGCAGCACGCAGACAGATACGCAGTATTTT

clone_size: few
j_call: TRBJ1-2
d_call: TRBD1
v_call: TRBV7-2
cdr3_aa: CASSLGQVTGGYTF
cdr3_nt: TGTGCCAGCAGCTTGGGACAGGTGACGGGAGGCTACACCTTC

clone_size: NA
j_call: TRBJ2-3
d_call: TRBD2
v_call: TRBV4-2
cdr3_aa: CASSRASGGLTDTQYF
cdr3_nt: TGTGCCAGCAGCCGGGCGAGCGGGGGGCTAACAGATACGCAGTATTTT

clone_size: NA
j_call: TRBJ2-2
d_call: NA
v_call: TRBV11-3
cdr3_aa: CASRGTGSGELFF
cdr3_nt: TGTGCCAGCAGAGGAACAGGTTCCGGGGAGCTGTTTTTT